Each of the 14 T cell receptor beta chains below was sequenced from the same sample in a study of CD8 T cells in Susac syndrome. Reverse transcription of about 0.5 to 1 ug RNA used random hexamers. TCRdb fed the immunoSEQ multiplex PCR reads into MiXCR, producing one record per CDR3 protein. The top ten hold approximately 0.15% of the sample, which has 210,000 or so distinct CDR3 sequences, approximately 94% seen once. The sequenced sample consisted of CD4+ T cells from PBMCs. The receptors were gathered from a human donor with Susac syndrome.

The chain carries TRBV2 and TRBJ1-2; tentative D call: TRBD1 (6 bases). The CDR3 is 14 residues long. V dropped 6 bases and J dropped 5 bases, with 16 bases sitting between them. Germline lookup yields CDR1 SNHLY and CDR2 FYNNEI. CDR3 DNA: TGTGCCAGCAGGGACAGTGCGGCGGGGTATGGCTACACCTTC. Translated, it gives CASRDSAAGYGYTF.

This chain connects TRBV29-1 to TRBJ2-5; D gene ambiguous. The CDR3 runs to 13 residues. Trimming pared 4 bases from V and 5 bases from J, leaving 14 bases between. Germline CDR1 and CDR2: SQVTM and ANQGSEA. The CDR3 spells CSVVFGSWETQYF. In DNA, the CDR3 is TGCAGCGTTGTGTTCGGCAGCTGGGAGACCCAGTACTTC.

V and J are TRBV18 and TRBJ1-2; D is ambiguous. Germline CDR1 is KGHSH and CDR2 is LQKENI. V lost 4 bases and J lost 3, with 12 bases in between. This CDR3 spans 14 amino acids. Here the CDR3 DNA reads TGTGCCAGCTCACGCCAAGAGGGCGACTATGGCTACACCTTC. It codes for CASSRQEGDYGYTF.

The gene calls are TRBV6-5 and TRBJ1-5; D is uncertain. CDR1 and CDR2 (germline): MNHEY, SVGAGI. V dropped 1 base and J dropped 2 bases, with 9 bases sitting between them. This CDR3 has 15 residues. This CDR3 reads CASSYWGGGNQPQHF. CDR3 nucleotides: TGTGCCAGCAGTTACTGGGGTGGGGGCAATCAGCCCCAGCATTTT.

The genes are TRBV12-3 or TRBV12-4 and TRBJ2-7, with TRBD1 matching over 10 bases. The CDR3 runs to 15 residues. The V and J ends lost 6 bases and 3 bases, in that order; junction bases with no gene match: 8. CDR3 DNA sequence: TGTGCCAGCAGGTCAGCCGGGACAGGGGACTACGAGCAGTACTTC. Its translation: CASRSAGTGDYEQYF.

The chain is built from TRBV10-3 and TRBJ2-1; TRBD1 matches at 7 bases. Per germline, CDR1 ENHRY and CDR2 SYGVKD. Germline trimming cut 10 bases from V and 0 bases from J; bases unmatched to any gene: 6. The length of the CDR3 is 14 residues. The CDR3 is CATLQGSSYNEQFF. The CDR3 DNA reads as TGTGCCACCCTACAGGGGAGCTCCTACAATGAGCAGTTCTTC.

The V call is TRBV12-3 or TRBV12-4, the J call TRBJ1-4; TRBD1 is a possible D gene (5 bases). The V gene lost 1 base and the J gene lost 10 bases, with 16 bases spanning the gap. The CDR3 spans 15 residues. The CDR3 DNA follows: TGTGCCAGCAGTTTAGTAGCAGCAGGGCTGGGAAAACTGTTTTTT. The encoded protein is CASSLVAAGLGKLFF.

The chain joins TRBV29-1 to TRBJ2-1; 11 bases fit TRBD2. Germline CDR1 reads SQVTM; CDR2 reads ANQGSEA. V shed 6 bases, J shed 14 bases, and the junction held 18 bases outside the gene matches. The CDR3 contains 15 residues. The CDR3 loop is CSVTANLGLAGVEFF. The CDR3, as DNA: TGCAGCGTCACCGCCAATCTAGGACTAGCGGGTGTGGAGTTCTTC.

This chain uses TRBV30 with TRBJ2-1; D is unresolved. CDR1 is GTSNPN and CDR2 is SVGIG in the germline V gene (reference sequence). Trimming pared 2 bases from V and 10 bases from J, leaving 6 bases between. This CDR3 has 10 residues. This chain's CDR3 is CAWSRPEQFF. For the CDR3, the DNA is TGTGCCTGGAGTAGGCCCGAGCAGTTCTTC.

V is TRBV28 and J is TRBJ2-7; D is possibly TRBD2 (5 bases). Germline-derived CDR1 and CDR2 are MDHEN and SYDVKM. The CDR3 loop spans 13 amino acids. Trimming took 10 bases from V and 2 from J, leaving 15 bases between them. Written as DNA, the CDR3 is TGTGCCACGAAGTTGGGCGGGCCCTACGAGCAGTACTTC. This sequence encodes CATKLGGPYEQYF.

The J gene is TRBJ1-2, the V gene TRBV6-5; the D is unclear. CDR1 and CDR2 (germline): MNHEY, SVGAGI. V lost 2 bases and J lost 2, with 12 bases in between. The length of the CDR3 is 15 residues. The CDR3, as DNA: TGTGCCAGCAGTTACAGTGGGCTCGGCAACTATGGCTACACCTTC. Translated: CASSYSGLGNYGYTF.

This clonotype occurred a few times. The J gene is TRBJ2-2, the V gene TRBV7-8; tentative D call: TRBD2 (5 bases). Deletions cut 5 bases from V and 1 base from J, with 8 bases between. The CDR3 contains 14 residues. Germline-derived CDR1 and CDR2 are SGHVS and FQNEAQ. CDR3: CASSRGGNTGELFF. The CDR3 bases are TGTGCCAGCAGCCGAGGAGGGAACACCGGGGAGCTGTTTTTT.

The V and J genes are TRBV28 and TRBJ1-6; D possibly corresponds to TRBD1 (6 bases). There are 15 residues in the CDR3. The germline V and J ends were trimmed by 3 bases and 9 bases, with 15 bases remaining between them. The V gene's germline CDR1 is MDHEN and CDR2 SYDVKM. The CDR3 coding sequence is TGTGCCAGCAGTTTGCAGGGGTGGAGAGGTTCACCCCTCCACTTT. Protein: CASSLQGWRGSPLHF.

The rearrangement joins TRBV7-9 to TRBJ2-3, with 7 bases fitting TRBD2. V was pared by 5 bases and J by 4 bases, with 6 bases of the junction left unmatched. The CDR3 is 14 residues long. CDR1 is SEHNR and CDR2 is FQNEAQ in the germline V gene (reference sequence). CDR3 amino acids: CASSAGGLADTQYF. The CDR3 coding sequence is TGTGCCAGCAGCGCAGGCGGACTAGCAGATACGCAGTATTTT.